This T cell receptor beta chain stems from a study of blood T cell repertoires in COVID-19. On the study more broadly: Sample material is recorded as cDNA or gDNA derived from T cells, B-cell-depleted T cells, or PBMCs.

Original processing notes: Using reference gene primer amplification, nucleated cell counts were estimated. Profiled with immunoSEQ multiplex PCR; TCRdb holds only in-frame clones, not every one. V, J and clone size derive from that table, while D and trimming were established from the DNA sequence. The table records 150,000 or so clones, roughly nine tenths of them present only once. Followed longitudinally, the Seattle patients had been enrolled during active infection. The sequence was obtained from a man younger than 35 with COVID-19, enrolled during active disease. Sample: peripheral blood.

The CDR3 loop is CASRRLAGETQYF. Written as DNA, the CDR3 is TGTGCCAGCAGGCGACTAGCGGGGGAGACCCAGTACTTC. The rearrangement uses TRBV27 and TRBJ2-5; 11 nucleotides align to TRBD2. This CDR3 has 13 amino acids. V dropped 6 bases and J dropped 5; count of bases not matched to a gene: 2. Germline V gene data show CDR1 as MNHEY and CDR2 as SMNVEV (reference sequence).